The rows below give T cell receptor beta chains drawn from one sample of a study of blood T cell repertoires in COVID-19. Clones were read by immunoSEQ multiplex PCR, and TCRdb kept only the in-frame ones, dropping some. The sample records around 300,000 clones, 80% to 90% being singletons. What was sequenced was peripheral blood. The receptors stem from a woman aged 50 to 60 with COVID-19, enrolled during active disease. The CDR3 runs from the conserved cysteine through the conserved F or W. The D gene is left open where the match is weak. The size of a clone is reported for some rows only, either as once, few or many, or as a class for expanded clones.

TRBV19	-	-	TRBJ1-2	TGTGCCAGTACCCTATTAGGGGGGGGGATGGTGAATGGCTACACCTTC	CASTLLGGGMVNGYTF
TRBV3-1/TRBV3-2	once	-	TRBJ2-7	TGTGCCAGCAGCCAAAGGGTATCAGCAGGGTCCTACGAGCAGTACTTC	CASSQRVSAGSYEQYF
TRBV7-9	once	TRBD1	TRBJ2-7	TGTGCCAGCAGCCCTACAGGGGTGGGGGAGCAGTACTTC	CASSPTGVGEQYF
TRBV24-1	-	TRBD1	TRBJ1-5	TGTGCCACCAGTGAAGGAACAGGGGCCAATCAGCCCCAGCATTTT	CATSEGTGANQPQHF
TRBV7-9	-	-	TRBJ2-5	TGTGCCAGCAGCTTAGCCGACAGGGCGGGGGAGACCCAGTACTTC	CASSLADRAGETQYF
TRBV19	-	-	TRBJ2-1	TGTGCCAGTAGTACACTAGCTCGGGACAATGAGCAGTTCTTC	CASSTLARDNEQFF
TRBV7-9	-	TRBD2	TRBJ2-4	TGTGCCAGCAGCTTGGGGGATAGCGGGAGGCGGGACATTCAGTACTTC	CASSLGDSGRRDIQYF
TRBV6-2/TRBV6-3	-	TRBD1	TRBJ2-7	TGTGCCAGCAGTCCAAGGCCCGGGACAGGACTACCTACGAAGCAGTACTTC	CASSPRPGTGLPTKQYF
TRBV27	-	TRBD1	TRBJ1-2	TGTGCCAGCAGTTTAGGTGCCTTGGTCGGACAGGGATCCGGCTACACCTTC	CASSLGALVGQGSGYTF
TRBV14	-	-	TRBJ1-1	TGTGCCAGCAGACACTCCGGGGACACTGAAGCTTTCTTT	CASRHSGDTEAFF
TRBV4-1	-	-	TRBJ2-7	TGCGCCAGCAGCCAAGAATGGGGCCGGGAGCAGGAGCAGTACTTC	CASSQEWGREQEQYF
TRBV19	-	TRBD2	TRBJ2-1	TGTGCCAGTAGTACCCGAGCGGGAGAGGGGGGCAATGAGCAGTTCTTC	CASSTRAGEGGNEQFF
TRBV9	once	TRBD2	TRBJ2-1	TGTGCCAGCAGCGGCCGAATAGCGGGAGGGGGCTCCTACAATGAGCAGTTCTTC	CASSGRIAGGGSYNEQFF
TRBV7-9	few	TRBD1	TRBJ2-2	TGTGCCAGCAGCTTGGACAGGGGACCTTCCACCGGGGAGCTGTTTTTT	CASSLDRGPSTGELFF
TRBV7-9	-	-	TRBJ2-1	TGTGCCAGCAGCTTCGGGTACAATGAGCAGTTCTTC	CASSFGYNEQFF
TRBV4-1	-	TRBD1	TRBJ1-2	TGCGCCAGCAGCCAAGACGGGACAGGGTTATCAGGCTACACCTTC	CASSQDGTGLSGYTF
TRBV27	-	-	TRBJ1-3	TGTGCCAGCAGTTTGCGGGGTACTGGAAACACCATATATTTT	CASSLRGTGNTIYF
TRBV5-5	-	-	TRBJ1-5	TGTGCCAGCAGCTTACGCGGTGGCAATCAGCCCCAGCATTTT	CASSLRGGNQPQHF
TRBV2	once	TRBD1	TRBJ1-2	TGTGCCAGCAGTGAAGCGGGACAGTCCTATGGCTACACCTTC	CASSEAGQSYGYTF
TRBV5-6	-	TRBD2	TRBJ2-1	TGTGCCAGCAGCCAATTAGGGACTACTAACAATGAGCAGTTCTTC	CASSQLGTTNNEQFF
TRBV7-2	-	TRBD2	TRBJ2-5	TGTGCCAGCAGCTTAGTTGGTAGCGGGAGGGCCAGGGAGACCCAGTACTTC	CASSLVGSGRARETQYF
TRBV7-3	-	-	TRBJ1-3	TGTGCCAGCAGCTTGGGGCACTCTGGAAACACCATATATTTT	CASSLGHSGNTIYF
TRBV6-5	-	-	TRBJ2-1	TGTGCCAGCAGTTATGCGGACTCCTACAATGAGCAGTTCTTC	CASSYADSYNEQFF
TRBV12-5	-	TRBD2	TRBJ2-1	TGTGCTAGTGGTTTGGTCCCGACTAGCGGGAGGGAGGATGAGCAGTTCTTC	CASGLVPTSGREDEQFF
TRBV11-3	-	-	TRBJ2-7	TGTGCCAGCAGTATCGGCGGGACAGAGAAAAACGAGCAGTACTTC	CASSIGGTEKNEQYF
TRBV4-2	-	TRBD2	TRBJ2-3	TGTGCCAGCAGCCAAAACCCCGATTGGGTGTCTAGCGGGAGAGGTGTAGATACGCAGTATTTT	CASSQNPDWVSSGRGVDTQYF
TRBV10-3	-	-	TRBJ2-2	TGTGCCATCAGTGGGACGACTACGAACACCGGGGAGCTGTTTTTT	CAISGTTTNTGELFF
TRBV30	-	TRBD1	TRBJ2-7	TGTGCCGGTCGGACAGGGATTTACTACGAGCAGTACTTC	CAGRTGIYYEQYF
TRBV19	-	-	TRBJ2-7	TGTGCCAGCGGAGAGAAATACGAGCAGTACTTC	CASGEKYEQYF
TRBV11-3	-	-	TRBJ2-1	TGTGCCAGCAGCTTATCTGGAGGATCCTACAATGAGCAGTTCTTC	CASSLSGGSYNEQFF
TRBV6-5	few	-	TRBJ2-7	TGTGCCAGCAGTCCATCTACAGGGATTGTAAGCGAGCAGTACTTC	CASSPSTGIVSEQYF
TRBV2	-	-	TRBJ2-7	TGTGCCAGCCAACTTGTCTACGAGCAGTACTTC	CASQLVYEQYF
TRBV4-1	-	TRBD2	TRBJ2-7	TGCGCCAGCAGCCAAGGTGGACTAGCGGGAGGGTACGAGCAGTACTTC	CASSQGGLAGGYEQYF
TRBV29-1	once	TRBD1	TRBJ1-2	TGCAGCGTTGCGGACAGGGCTAACTATGGCTACACCTTC	CSVADRANYGYTF
TRBV4-1	-	TRBD1	TRBJ2-7	TGCGCCAGCAGCCTTCAGGGGGACATACCTCCTTACGAGCAGTACTTC	CASSLQGDIPPYEQYF
TRBV4-3	-	-	TRBJ2-2	TGCGCCAGCAGCCAAGATAACAGCCCCGCGAACACCGGGGAGCTGTTTTTT	CASSQDNSPANTGELFF
TRBV19	-	-	TRBJ1-5	TGTGCCAGTACCTCGAAGGGAGGTCAGCCCCAGCATTTT	CASTSKGGQPQHF
TRBV5-6	few	-	TRBJ2-7	TGTGCCAGCAGCTTGGCCTCTTGGCGGGTCTACGAGCAGTACTTC	CASSLASWRVYEQYF
TRBV6-5	-	-	TRBJ1-1	TGTGCCAGCACTTGGAGGAACACTGAAGCTTTCTTT	CASTWRNTEAFF
TRBV6-5	-	-	TRBJ2-2	TGTGCCAGCAGTCTAGGGGGGGGCACCGGGGAGCTGTTTTTT	CASSLGGGTGELFF
TRBV5-4	-	TRBD1	TRBJ2-7	TGTGCCAGCAGCCGGGACAGTACCTACGAGCAGTACTTC	CASSRDSTYEQYF
TRBV4-3	-	-	TRBJ2-1	TGCGCCAGCAGCCACGGTAGCGGAACCTACAATGAGCAGTTCTTC	CASSHGSGTYNEQFF
TRBV5-1	-	TRBD2	TRBJ2-5	TGCGCCAGCAGCTTCGGGAGGCAGAAAGAGACCCAGTACTTC	CASSFGRQKETQYF
TRBV10-3	-	-	TRBJ2-1	TGTGCCATCAGTGAGTCGGGAGCAGCCACCAACTACAATGAGCAGTTCTTC	CAISESGAATNYNEQFF
TRBV11-3	-	-	TRBJ2-7	TGTGCCAGCAGCTTAGAACAGGGCCGATTCTACGAGCAGTACTTC	CASSLEQGRFYEQYF
TRBV9	-	-	TRBJ2-7	TGTGCCAGCAGCTCCCGCCCAGGGTACGAGCAGTACTTC	CASSSRPGYEQYF
TRBV7-9	-	-	TRBJ1-1	TGTGCCAGCAGCTTAGGTAGCACTGAAGCTTTCTTT	CASSLGSTEAFF
TRBV5-1	-	TRBD1	TRBJ2-1	TGCGCCAGCAGCTTTCATCCGGGACAGGGGACGTCTCGTTACAATGAGCAGTTCTTC	CASSFHPGQGTSRYNEQFF
TRBV2	-	-	TRBJ2-5	TGTGCCAGCAGTGTGGGGGGACCAACCTCAGAGACCCAGTACTTC	CASSVGGPTSETQYF
TRBV11-2	-	-	TRBJ2-1	TGTGCCAGCAGCTCCCTAGGGGCTGAGCAGTTCTTC	CASSSLGAEQFF
TRBV4-2	-	TRBD2	TRBJ2-7	TGTGCCAGCAGCGATCCGACTAGCGGGAGTTACGAGCAGTACTTC	CASSDPTSGSYEQYF
TRBV25-1	-	-	TRBJ1-5	TGTGCCAGCAGTCCTGGGGGCCTCCTTGCGCCCCAGCATTTT	CASSPGGLLAPQHF
TRBV5-4	few	TRBD1	TRBJ1-1	TGTGCCAGCAGCCTACTGGTTCAGGGGGCTGAAGCTTTCTTT	CASSLLVQGAEAFF
TRBV29-1	once	-	TRBJ2-5	TGCAGCCTGAAGGTCGCCAGGGGAGAGACCCAGTACTTC	CSLKVARGETQYF
TRBV19	once	-	TRBJ1-3	TGTGCCAGTAGTACAGGGTCCTCTGGAAACACCATATATTTT	CASSTGSSGNTIYF
TRBV18	-	TRBD1	TRBJ1-6	TGTGCCAGCTCACCAATGACAGGGGGAAATTCACCCCTCCACTTT	CASSPMTGGNSPLHF
TRBV6-5	-	-	TRBJ1-1	TGTGCCAGCAGTTCCCTTAAATGGGGCGAAGCTTTCTTT	CASSSLKWGEAFF
TRBV7-3	-	TRBD2	TRBJ2-3	TGTGCCAGCAGCTTATTAGCGGGAGGGCCGGGGGGCACAGATACGCAGTATTTT	CASSLLAGGPGGTDTQYF
TRBV10-1	-	TRBD1	TRBJ1-1	TGCGCCAGCAGTGACCCCCCGGGACAGATGAACACTGAAGCTTTCTTT	CASSDPPGQMNTEAFF